The rows below give T cell receptor beta chains drawn from one sample of a study of blood T cell repertoires in COVID-19. The table came from immunoSEQ multiplex PCR; TCRdb's copy has only in-frame clones and leaves some out. The repertoire has roughly 150,000 clones, around 91% of them found once; the top ten carry 13%. The sample was peripheral blood. The source of these receptors is a man between 18 and 35 years old with COVID-19, enrolled during active disease. Both conserved end residues are trimmed from each CDR3.

TRBV9	ASSAGGGQGALNQPQH
TRBV20-1	SASSILSSYNEQF
TRBV6-5	ATGTGANVLT
TRBV27	ASSLPGLAGVSGEQY
TRBV6-5	ASWTGAPYEQY
TRBV28	ASSQGLKFTGELF
TRBV21-1	ASSKNFRPTRISYEQY
TRBV3-1/TRBV3-2	ASTLIGGIRETQY
TRBV29-1	SVYGTGGYEQY
TRBV7-8	ASSLDWQGGQY
TRBV28	ASSSRGGFGQPQH
TRBV6-2/TRBV6-3	ASSYDPSGAPYNEQF
TRBV27	ASSLGTGPNSPLH
TRBV7-3	ASSPGLAKRETQY
TRBV7-2	ASSLGGSRSNEQF
TRBV19	ASLGLAGSGANVLT
TRBV19	ASSVSGDQPQH
TRBV20-1	SASPAGARRETQY
TRBV19	ASREGRSPQH
TRBV9	ASSDRVHGYT
TRBV18	ASSPPGGTDTQY
TRBV14	ASSQDWPGGYNEQF
TRBV5-4	ASSLGLAGTDTQY
TRBV12-3/TRBV12-4	ASSLGLNTEAF
TRBV7-3	ASSQAGGAYEQY
TRBV28	ASSLWGLEQY
TRBV7-2	ASTPDRANYGYT
TRBV10-3	AISVTSGYQETQY
TRBV5-8	ASSSISTGGFYNEQF
TRBV5-6	ASSLAGNQPQH
TRBV7-9	ASRDDRERSYT
TRBV5-8	ASSLWGQPYEQY
TRBV7-2	ASSLGIGGRDEQY
TRBV4-1	ASSPYRGRRDGYT
TRBV3-1/TRBV3-2	ASSQDMRLAGGRDEQF
TRBV7-8	ASSDRSGRADEQF
TRBV5-6	ASSWGQSPGYT
TRBV27	ASSSYRARAQETQY
TRBV11-2	ASSLELISSYEQY
TRBV6-1	ASSEGGRSYEQY
TRBV29-1	SVEVRQGFNTEAF
TRBV18	ASSGTVSNTEAF
TRBV19	ASSIILGMANEQF
TRBV21-1	ASGNPTGSEMDTQY
TRBV7-2	ASSLGQSPLGYGYT
TRBV4-3	ASSSITGSNQPQH
TRBV5-1	ASSSSLSYEQY
TRBV5-6	ASSFRVSSYEQY
TRBV27	ASSLRGMSNQPQH
TRBV21-1	ATARASNYGYT
TRBV5-4	ASSLEPTVGNYNEQF
TRBV7-9	ASSLRLAGDNEQF
TRBV27	ASSFLPGLAGATDTQY
TRBV30	AWSAGGKNQPQH
TRBV28	ASSLPGSGANVLT
TRBV28	AAQYGDYSGNTIY
TRBV28	ASSTDRITREQY
TRBV28	AIHPGLAGDNEQF
TRBV4-1	ASSRGGSYNEQF